The 10 T cell receptor beta chains below all came from one sample that was sequenced in a study of shared clonotypes between healthy human individuals. The protocol was immunoSEQ multiplex PCR, while the TCRdb copy is restricted to in-frame clones and leaves out a portion. This table holds under 2.5 million clones, 85% to 95% found once. Sample: naive CD4+ T cells from PBMCs. Described subset: CD45RA+ positively selected. The receptor source for this set is a man aged 18 to 30 in good health. Some clones in this sample may be carry-over from other donors' samples.

The V call is TRBV28, the J call TRBJ2-1, with 8 nucleotides matching TRBD2. Germline lookup yields CDR1 MDHEN and CDR2 SYDVKM. The CDR3 length is 16 residues. The V segment lost 5 bases and the J segment 9 bases; nucleotides outside the gene matches: 15. CDR3: CASSPEVKRESGEQFF. The CDR3 DNA reads TGTGCCAGCAGTCCCGAGGTGAAGCGGGAGTCCGGTGAGCAGTTCTTC.

The genes are TRBV27 and TRBJ2-3, with D possibly matching TRBD2 (5 bases). The CDR3 runs 14 residues. Germline V lookup: CDR1 MNHEY, CDR2 SMNVEV (reference sequence). Deletions cut 6 bases from V and 8 bases from J, with 18 bases between. CDR3 in DNA: TGTGCCAGCAGCCTCGGATATCTAGAGGGTACGCAGTATTTT. Translating it yields CASSLGYLEGTQYF.

This rearrangement joins TRBV25-1 to TRBJ2-1; D is unclear. The germline V gene has CDR1 MGHDK and CDR2 SYGVNS. V was clipped by 2 bases and J by 0 bases, with 8 bases between them. CDR3 size: 15 residues. The CDR3 DNA is TGTGCCAGCAGTGAAACGGCTAGCTCCTACAATGAGCAGTTCTTC. Its translation: CASSETASSYNEQFF.

The V call is TRBV5-1, the J call TRBJ2-7; D gene unclear. From germline, CDR1 is SGHRS and CDR2 YFSETQ. This CDR3 has 12 residues. The germline V and J ends were trimmed by 4 bases and 4 bases, with 9 bases remaining between them. CDR3 bases: TGCGCCAGCAGCCGAGCCGGGTACGAGCAGTACTTC. This gives the protein CASSRAGYEQYF.

The chain links TRBV19 to TRBJ1-5; tentatively, D is TRBD1 (5 bases). V lost 10 bases to trimming and J lost 2 bases, with 9 bases between them. There are 12 residues in the CDR3. Germline V CDR1 and CDR2: LNHDA, SQIVND (reference sequence). The CDR3 coding sequence is TGTGCCACCAGGGACGGCAATCAGCCCCAGCATTTT. Encoded protein: CATRDGNQPQHF.

Here the CDR3 reads CASIPPVGRDQYF. CDR3 bases: TGTGCCAGCATTCCCCCAGTGGGAAGGGACCAGTACTTC. The chain couples TRBV6-1 to TRBJ2-5; no clear D. The CDR3 runs 13 residues. The germline gives CDR1 MNHNS, CDR2 SASEGT. V was pared by 7 bases and J by 10 bases, with 19 bases between.

The CDR3 DNA sequence: TGTGCCAGCAGCTTCACTTACGGACAAGAGACCCAGTACTTC. It specifies CASSFTYGQETQYF. The chain links TRBV7-9 to TRBJ2-5; D uncertain. The V and J ends lost 3 bases and 2 bases respectively, with 10 bases between them. This CDR3 comprises 14 residues. Germline lookup yields CDR1 SEHNR and CDR2 FQNEAQ (reference sequence).

The V call is TRBV28, the J call TRBJ2-7; maybe TRBD2 (5 bases). Germline assignment: CDR1 MDHEN and CDR2 SYDVKM. This CDR3 is 13 amino acids long. Trimming removed 5 bases at V and 4 bases at J, with 12 bases between. The CDR3 here is CASSPGPGYEQYF. The CDR3 region has the DNA TGTGCCAGCAGTCCCGGACCGGGATACGAGCAGTACTTC.

The V gene is TRBV30, the J gene TRBJ2-1, with 7 positions matching TRBD2. Trimming took 0 bases from V and 1 from J; bases not matched to a gene: 6. CDR1 is GTSNPN and CDR2 is SVGIG in the germline V gene (reference sequence). CDR3 length: 16 residues. As DNA, the CDR3 is TGTGCCTGGAGTGTACGTACAGCGGGATCCTACAATGAGCAGTTCTTC. Protein: CAWSVRTAGSYNEQFF. The full variable domain, with the rest looked up from reference TRBV30 and TRBJ2-1, is SQTIHQWPATLVQPVGSPLSLECTVEGTSNPNLYWYRQAAGRGLQLLFYSVGIGQISSEVPQNLSASRPQDRQFILSSKKLLLSDSGFYLCAWSVRTAGSYNEQFFGPGTRLTVL.

The rearrangement joins TRBV7-7 to TRBJ2-3; D may be TRBD1 or TRBD2 (6 bases each). The V end was cut by 5 bases, the J end by 4 bases, with 13 bases between. CDR1 and CDR2 (germline): SSHAT, FNYEAQ (reference sequence). The CDR3 extends over 14 amino acids. CDR3 coding DNA: TGTGCCAGCAGCCGAGGGGGGTTCTCAGATACGCAGTATTTT. Translating gives CASSRGGFSDTQYF.